The clone carrying this TCR beta chain was counted only a few times. These data originate in a study of T-cell reconstitution after alpha-beta-depleted transplantation in children. The germline gives CDR1 GTSNPN, CDR2 SVGIG (reference sequence). The CDR3 is 11 residues long. Trimming removed 1 base at V and 9 bases at J, with 6 bases between. Unique molecular identifiers were incorporated into the prepared TCRbeta library. TCRdb passed the PCR reads through MiXCR, listing each CDR3 protein once. The sample yields 150,000 to 200,000 distinct CDR3 sequences, about 6.3% seen once. The source is a human donor who donated a stem cell graft to a child with Wiskott-Aldrich syndrome. V usage is TRBV30 and J usage is TRBJ2-2, with D unresolved. The sequencing used PBMCs from the stem cell graft donor, collected from the stem cell graft. The CDR3 sequence is CAWSDVRELFF. As DNA, the CDR3 is TGTGCCTGGAGTGACGTCCGGGAGCTGTTTTTT.